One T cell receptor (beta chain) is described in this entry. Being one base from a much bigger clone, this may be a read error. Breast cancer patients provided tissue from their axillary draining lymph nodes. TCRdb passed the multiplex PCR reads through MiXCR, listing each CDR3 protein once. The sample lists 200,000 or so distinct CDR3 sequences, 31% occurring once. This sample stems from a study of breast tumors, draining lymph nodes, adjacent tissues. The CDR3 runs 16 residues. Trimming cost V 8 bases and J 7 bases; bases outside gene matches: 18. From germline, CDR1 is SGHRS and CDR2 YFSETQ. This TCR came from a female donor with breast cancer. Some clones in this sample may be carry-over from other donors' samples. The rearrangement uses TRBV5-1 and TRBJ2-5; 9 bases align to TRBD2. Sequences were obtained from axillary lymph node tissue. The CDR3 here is CARAVAGAKKSGTQYF. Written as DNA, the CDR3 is TGCGCCAGGGCGGTAGCGGGAGCCAAAAAAAGCGGGACCCAGTACTTC.